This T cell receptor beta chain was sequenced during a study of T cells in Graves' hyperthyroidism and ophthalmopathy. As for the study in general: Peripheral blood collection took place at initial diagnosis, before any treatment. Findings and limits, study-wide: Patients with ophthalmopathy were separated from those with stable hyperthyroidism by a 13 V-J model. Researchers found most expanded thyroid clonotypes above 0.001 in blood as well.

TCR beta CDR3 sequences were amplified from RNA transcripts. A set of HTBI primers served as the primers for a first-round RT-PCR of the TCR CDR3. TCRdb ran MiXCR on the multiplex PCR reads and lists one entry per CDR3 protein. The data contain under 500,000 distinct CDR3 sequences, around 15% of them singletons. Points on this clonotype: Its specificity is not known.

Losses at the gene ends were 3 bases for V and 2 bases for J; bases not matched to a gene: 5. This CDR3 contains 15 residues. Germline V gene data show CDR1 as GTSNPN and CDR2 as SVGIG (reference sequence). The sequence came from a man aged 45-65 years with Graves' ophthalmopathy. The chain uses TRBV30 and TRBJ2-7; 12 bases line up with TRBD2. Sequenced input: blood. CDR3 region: CAWRETSGSPYEQYF. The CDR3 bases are TGTGCCTGGAGAGAGACTAGCGGGAGCCCCTACGAGCAGTACTTC.